What follows is one TCR beta chain and its context. It has no known antigen specificity. No much larger clone is present one base from it, and per-base qualities are unavailable. Using the deep immunoSEQ assay, multiplex PCR amplified TCR CDR3 regions from genomic DNA. For each cell subset, the extracted genomic DNA was distributed evenly across all wells of several immunoSEQ 96-well plates, and each plate served as one replicate. Each replicate PCR for sorted subsets received roughly 0.2 ug genomic DNA, equal to 28,000 or so T cell genomes. Purified libraries were quantified with a Qubit 3.0 fluorometer, sized on a Bioanalyzer 2100, and re-quantified with the KAPA Library Quantification kit. Every immunoSEQ 96-well plate was sequenced on a separate single-read 150-cycle Illumina NextSeq 550 flow cell. The paper's processing steps were these. Because only junctional sequences without quality scores were contained in the immunoSEQ output, filtering matching that applied to full-length reads could not be performed. To assign V/J genes and CDR3, sequences were annotated against IMGT germline references using PyIR, a Python wrapper for IgBLAST v1.9. Reads were removed for weak V/J assignments (E-value above 1e-6), missing CDR3, stop codons, out-of-frame junctions, or ambiguous translated residues. V3J clonotypes were defined by identical inferred V gene, J gene, and CDR3 amino acid sequence. Percentage overlap between repertoires was computed as shared unique clonotypes divided by the size of the smaller repertoire. Three approaches were used to assess repertoire richness: RTK rarefaction, the Chao1 estimator, and Recon v2.1 estimates of unobserved clonotypes. Generation probabilities were computed with OLGA for all TCRbeta clonotypes obtained by the gDNA method from several donors. The source is immuneACCESS, and TCRdb retained only in-frame sequences with V and J called. Part of the clones is not carried over; for the studies checked, unresolved V genes explain less than half of this, and the remainder is unexplained. V, J and clone size were drawn from that table, and D and trimming were deduced from the DNA. This sample gives some 2,100,000 clones in total; around 95% of them show up just once. The ten most abundant clones make up over 0.1% of the sample.

The sample comes from a study of shared clonotypes between healthy human individuals (dated by TCRdb to 2018 to 2021). Regarding the research as a whole: The cohort comprised a couple of women and a few men aged 18 to 49 years. Per donor, three plates each were used for CD4 naive and CD4 memory, two for CD8 naive, and one for CD8 memory. The study deeply sequenced blood TCR repertoires of five healthy adults to estimate repertoire size and the extent of clonotype sharing between individuals. Libraries were prepared and TCR repertoires were sequenced by different laboratories using diverse techniques, in order to increase sequencing depth and limit assay-specific biases. Each donor's leukapheresis produced roughly between roughly 0.85 and 9.5 billion PBMCs.

The donors were healthy, HIV-negative adults with no recently reported acute infections or vaccinations. Every donor was a Caucasian adult living in Nashville, Tennessee, USA. Magnetic negative selection was used to enrich CD4+ T cells, after which naive cells were positively selected on CD45RA and the negative fraction became the memory subset. Blood was obtained by leukapheresis, after which PBMCs were separated by Ficoll-Histopaque density gradient centrifugation and cryopreserved in liquid nitrogen vapor phase. Analytical flow cytometry was used to check the purity and quantity of every magnetically sorted T cell population. Genomic DNA was isolated from every sorted fraction and measured by UV absorbance on a Nanodrop 2000c. Overall study outcomes, separate from this receptor: Across several donors, roughly 5.4% of naive CD4, approximately 3.6% of naive CD8, roughly 2.3% of memory CD4, and roughly 0.4% of memory CD8 clonotypes were shared. Sampling was restricted to blood, and TCR repertoires in tissue are likely to differ from TCR repertoires in blood. Naive subsets generally had larger estimated clonotype richness than memory subsets. The small number of donors limited the genetic and exposure-history diversity represented. Compared with non-shared clonotypes, clonotypes shared by all four sorted-subset donors had higher generation probabilities. Pairwise subsampling led to the expectation that sequencing depth would affect the degree of clonotype sharing among donors. Incomplete sequencing was indicated by rarefaction of sorted-subset datasets, despite the large sequencing depth.

Sequenced: naive CD4+ T cells sorted from blood. The label giving this sample's cell subset or site can be read as: CD45RA+ positively selected. The clonotype comes from a man between 18 and 35 years old in good health.

The CDR3 protein sequence reads: CASRNGLAGIYF. The nucleotides read TGTGCCAGCAGAAATGGACTAGCGGGAATTTACTTC. The chain couples TRBV6-5 to TRBJ2-7; 12 junctional bases match TRBD2. The germline V gene gives CDR1 as MNHEY and CDR2 as SVGAGI. Inclusive of the bounding cysteine and phenylalanine, the CDR3 is 12 residues long. Just CDR3 DNA is preserved here, 36 bases in frame from base 1. Trimming takes 6 bases off V and 13 bases off J; junction bases not matched to a gene: 7.